Listed here are 13 T cell receptor beta chains from one sample, sequenced in a study of PD-1 blockade in mismatch repair-deficient tumors (dated by TCRdb to about 2017). Library preparation employed the immunoSEQ multiplex PCR assay. Drawn from immuneACCESS, this table holds only the in-frame rearrangements with V and J called that TCRdb kept. Clones are partly lost; checked studies trace under half to an unresolved V gene and leave the rest unexplained. This sample holds about 120,000 clones; about 88% were observed only once. In total, the top ten clones hold over 9.5% of the sample. The sample in question was peripheral blood, obtained 72 weeks after starting pembrolizumab. These receptors were obtained from an adult with mismatch repair-deficient cancer.

This rearrangement joins TRBV5-6 to TRBJ2-3; a possible D gene is TRBD1 (6 bases). The CDR3 has 16 residues. The V and J ends lost 1 base and 2 bases respectively, with 14 bases between them. The germline CDR1 and CDR2 sequences are SGHDT and YYEEEE. This CDR3 reads CASSLFSGHSTDTQYF. CDR3 coding DNA: TGTGCCAGCAGCTTGTTTTCGGGACACTCCACAGATACGCAGTATTTT.

This chain uses TRBV21-1 with TRBJ2-6; no DNA check was done on the table's D call, TRBD1. TRBV21-1 is a known pseudogene. CDR3 length: 18 amino acids. CDR3 amino acids: CASSKEGKGPSGANVLTF. CDR3 DNA sequence: TGTGCCAGCAGCAAAGAGGGGAAGGGTCCTTCTGGGGCCAACGTCCTGACTTTC.

The V and J genes are TRBV11-3 and TRBJ1-1; 10 nucleotides match TRBD1. Germline assignment: CDR1 SGHNT and CDR2 YENEEA. J gave up 11 bases and V 5 bases, and 14 bases lay outside the gene matches. The CDR3 extends over 15 amino acids. CDR3 in DNA: TGTGCCAGCAGCGCCCAGACAGGGGGCGCAAGTTACGCTTTCTTT. This encodes CASSAQTGGASYAFF. The full variable domain, with the rest looked up from reference TRBV11-3 and TRBJ1-1, is EAGVVQSPRYKIIEKKQPVAFWCNPISGHNTLYWYLQNLGQGPELLIRYENEEAVDDSQLPKDRFSAERLKGVDSTLKIQPAELGDSAVYLCASSAQTGGASYAFFGQGTRLTVV.

The rearrangement joins TRBV29-1 to TRBJ2-1, with a tentative D call TRBD1 (6 bases). V was pared by 6 bases and J by 8 bases, with 14 bases between. Germline values: CDR1 SQVTM, CDR2 ANQGSEA. This CDR3 has 12 residues. CDR3 coding DNA: TGCAGCGTCTTGACAGGCGCCCATGAGCAGTTCTTC. It specifies CSVLTGAHEQFF.

The chain joins TRBV28 to TRBJ2-7; 7 positions match TRBD2. Germline values: CDR1 MDHEN, CDR2 SYDVKM. The CDR3 runs 14 residues. V lost 8 bases, J lost 3 bases, and 10 bases stayed unmatched. The CDR3 region is CASHVGGGGYEQYF. As DNA, the CDR3 is TGTGCCAGCCATGTGGGCGGGGGTGGCTACGAGCAGTACTTC.

The rearrangement joins TRBV6-6 to TRBJ2-5; D possibly corresponds to TRBD1 (6 bases). With 2 bases removed from V and 4 bases from J, the gap between germline ends came to 11 bases. Germline V gene sequence: CDR1 MNHNY, CDR2 SVGAGI (reference sequence). The CDR3 totals 14 residues. CDR3 DNA sequence: TGTGCCAGCAGTTACCCAGGGGCGGGAGAGACCCAGTACTTC. Translation gives CASSYPGAGETQYF.

J is TRBJ2-7 and V is TRBV5-1; D gene uncertain. CDR1 and CDR2 (germline): SGHRS, YFSETQ. The CDR3 extends over 12 amino acids. V gave up 4 bases and J gave up 7 bases, with 12 bases separating them. This CDR3 reads CASSPEMGEQYF. CDR3 nucleotide sequence: TGCGCCAGCAGCCCCGAGATGGGGGAGCAGTACTTC.

The rearrangement uses TRBV30 and TRBJ2-2; D may match TRBD1 or TRBD2 (5 bases each). The CDR3 has 13 amino acids. The V gene's germline CDR1 is GTSNPN and CDR2 SVGIG (reference sequence). DNA for the CDR3: TGTGCTTGGGACCGAACGAACACCGGGGAGCTGTTTTTT. Translated, it gives CAWDRTNTGELFF.

V usage is TRBV29-1 and J usage is TRBJ1-2; no clear D. This CDR3 spans 14 amino acids. Germline CDR1 and CDR2: SQVTM and ANQGSEA. The V and J ends lost 4 bases and 1 base respectively, with 13 bases between them. The CDR3 region has the DNA TGCAGCGTTGCCGAAGAGGCCCTTAACTATGGCTACACCTTC. It specifies CSVAEEALNYGYTF.

This clone appeared once. This rearrangement joins TRBV29-1 to TRBJ2-7; 9 bases are shared with TRBD1. This CDR3 contains 13 residues. The V segment lost 5 bases and the J segment 2 bases; nucleotides outside the gene matches: 4. Germline-derived CDR1 and CDR2 are SQVTM and ANQGSEA. The CDR3: CSVSGQGPYEQYF. The DNA for the CDR3 is TGCAGCGTTTCCGGACAGGGGCCCTACGAGCAGTACTTC.

V gene TRBV4-1 combines with J gene TRBJ2-5; 7 nucleotides match TRBD2. V lost 2 bases and J lost 0; bases outside the gene matches: 9. The CDR3 covers 17 residues. CDR1 MGHRA and CDR2 YSYEKL come from the germline V gene. CDR3 in amino acids: CASSQPWEGPHQETQYF. The CDR3 bases are TGCGCCAGCAGCCAACCGTGGGAGGGCCCCCACCAAGAGACCCAGTACTTC.

This chain connects TRBV30 to TRBJ2-1; 15 nucleotides match TRBD2. With 5 bases clipped from V and 7 bases from J, the junction kept 0 bases outside the gene matches. In germline, CDR1 is GTSNPN, CDR2 SVGIG (reference sequence). This CDR3 has 13 residues. The CDR3 sequence: CAWGLAGGNEQFF. CDR3 DNA sequence: TGTGCCTGGGGACTAGCGGGAGGGAATGAGCAGTTCTTC.

This rearrangement joins TRBV2 to TRBJ2-7; D is uncertain. V dropped 6 bases and J dropped 3 bases, with 9 bases sitting between them. The CDR3 spans 12 residues. CDR1 and CDR2 from the germline V gene are SNHLY and FYNNEI. CDR3 sequence reads: CASRAESYEQYF. CDR3 in DNA: TGTGCCAGCAGGGCGGAAAGCTACGAGCAGTACTTC.